Following are 11 T cell receptor beta chains from one sample sequenced in a study of shared clonotypes between healthy human individuals. Libraries were prepared by immunoSEQ multiplex PCR; TCRdb keeps only in-frame clonotypes and omits some of them. In the table there are 2 million or so clones, around 95% of which are singletons. The source material was naive CD4+ T cells sorted from blood. The subset: CD45RA+ positively selected. The receptors stem from a man aged 18 to 30 in good health.

CDR3 DNA sequence: TGTGCCAGCAGAACAGGGGGGGTTTACGAGCAGTACTTC. It codes for CASRTGGVYEQYF. The genes are TRBV6-6 and TRBJ2-7; D may be TRBD1 (8 bases). CDR1 and CDR2 (germline): MNHNY, SVGAGI (reference sequence). V was pared by 6 bases and J by 4 bases, with 13 bases between. CDR3 length equals 13 residues.

This clone was found once. The chain joins TRBV6-5 to TRBJ1-4, with 9 bases fitting TRBD1. Germline V gene data show CDR1 as MNHEY and CDR2 as SVGAGI. After removal of 8 bases from V and 5 bases from J, the junction contained 6 bases not matched to a gene. The CDR3 sequence is 14 residues long. The CDR3 DNA reads as TGTGCCAGCCGCTCAGGGACAGGGAATGAAAAACTGTTTTTT. Amino acids: CASRSGTGNEKLFF.

The CDR3 protein is CASSMTSGSSYNEQFF. The CDR3 DNA reads as TGTGCCAGTAGTATGACTAGCGGGAGCTCCTACAATGAGCAGTTCTTC. J is TRBJ2-1 and V is TRBV19, with 12 bases that match TRBD2. This CDR3 spans 16 amino acids. V lost 3 bases and J lost 0; bases outside the gene matches: 0. CDR1 and CDR2 (germline): LNHDA, SQIVND (reference sequence).

V and J are TRBV10-3 and TRBJ2-3; D remains unclear. Germline CDR1 reads ENHRY; CDR2 reads SYGVKD. V was cut by 9 bases and J by 0 bases, with 16 bases left in between. CDR3 length: 15 amino acids. In DNA form, the CDR3 reads TGTGCCATAGGGTACGGCGGTGGGAGCACAGATACGCAGTATTTT. Its protein is CAIGYGGGSTDTQYF.

The rearrangement joins TRBV5-5 to TRBJ2-7; D gene unclear. Germline values: CDR1 SGHKS, CDR2 YYEKEE (reference sequence). CDR3 size: 13 residues. The germline V and J ends were trimmed by 2 bases and 7 bases, with 13 bases remaining between them. CDR3 coding DNA: TGTGCCAGCAGCTTTATAACGGACGGTGAGCAGTACTTC. Residues: CASSFITDGEQYF.

The chain employs TRBV7-2 and TRBJ2-3; 7 bases match TRBD1. Germline V CDR1 and CDR2: SGHTA, FQGNSA. This CDR3 has 15 residues. V trimming: 5 bases; J trimming: 1 base; junction bases outside the gene matches: 6. This chain's CDR3 is CASSPGGTRTDTQYF. For the CDR3, the DNA is TGTGCCAGCAGCCCAGGGGGAACCCGCACAGATACGCAGTATTTT.

This clone appeared a single time. The CDR3 sequence: CSVGFTGDVNQPQHF. CDR3 nucleotide sequence: TGCAGCGTTGGCTTTACAGGGGATGTAAATCAGCCCCAGCATTTT. This chain uses TRBV29-1 with TRBJ1-5, with TRBD1 matching over 7 bases. Looked up from germline, CDR1 is SQVTM and CDR2 is ANQGSEA. With V trimmed by 4 bases and J by 4 bases, 10 bases remained unmatched. The CDR3 is made up of 15 amino acids.

This chain connects TRBV11-1 to TRBJ2-1; 8 bases map to TRBD1. Germline CDR1 reads SGHAT; CDR2 reads FQDESV (reference sequence). CDR3 length: 15 amino acids. The ends lost 1 base at V and 8 bases at J; junction bases unmatched: 7. This CDR3 reads CASSLGLGTGHEQFF. CDR3 bases: TGTGCCAGCAGCTTAGGATTAGGGACAGGACATGAGCAGTTCTTC.

This clone has more than one count but fewer than ten. This CDR3 reads CASRGQANSPLHF. The CDR3 DNA follows: TGTGCCTCGCGAGGACAGGCGAATTCACCCCTCCACTTT. The chain joins TRBV19 to TRBJ1-6; TRBD1 matches at 7 bases. From germline, CDR1 is LNHDA and CDR2 SQIVND (reference sequence). The CDR3 sequence is 13 residues long. Trimming cost V 11 bases and J 7 bases; bases outside gene matches: 8.

The rearrangement links TRBV5-1 to TRBJ1-3; possibly TRBD1 for D (6 bases). Germline V CDR1 and CDR2: SGHRS, YFSETQ. CDR3 length equals 16 residues. V lost 0 bases to trimming and J lost 0 bases, with 10 bases between them. This CDR3 reads CASSLETGSSGNTIYF. The CDR3 nucleotides read TGCGCCAGCAGCTTGGAGACAGGTAGCTCTGGAAACACCATATATTTT. Drawing the rest from reference TRBV5-1 and TRBJ1-3, the complete variable domain is KAGVTQTPRYLIKTRGQQVTLSCSPISGHRSVSWYQQTPGQGLQFLFEYFSETQRNKGNFPGRFSGRQFSNSRSEMNVSTLELGDSALYLCASSLETGSSGNTIYFGEGSWLTVV.

The chain joins TRBV10-3 to TRBJ1-1; D call uncertain. There are 15 residues in the CDR3. Trimming removed 3 bases at V and 2 bases at J, with 13 bases between. Per germline, CDR1 ENHRY and CDR2 SYGVKD. CDR3 bases: TGTGCCATCAGTGATGGTGGGAAACTCAACACTGAAGCTTTCTTT. Amino acids: CAISDGGKLNTEAFF.